The TCR beta chain under discussion was sequenced for a study of cytomegalovirus exposure and HLA in healthy donors. Study-wide points: Most TCR sequences showed up rarely, but some public TCRs showed up in many donors. The study flagged 150 to 200 TCR beta chains as cytomegalovirus-associated. Later on, analysis showed that most CMV-associated TCR beta chains appeared to be HLA-restricted.

V dropped 5 bases and J dropped 8 bases, with 19 bases sitting between them. The CDR3 is made up of 15 amino acids. The V gene's germline CDR1 is MGHDK and CDR2 SYGVNS. In the case of this clone: Its antigen is unidentified.

The PCR was carried out with 60 Vbeta primers and 13 Jbeta primers. Measured with immunoSEQ multiplex PCR; TCRdb has only the in-frame clones, and not every one. The table lists approximately 84,000 clones, around 80% of them singletons. Each donor was healthy, and each was a bone marrow donor. The TCR was taken from a male donor in good health and CMV-seropositive. The sequenced sample consisted of PBMCs. V gene TRBV25-1 combines with J gene TRBJ1-3; tentatively, D is TRBD1 (6 bases). CDR3 region: CASSLYRASTYTIYF. The CDR3 nucleotides read TGTGCCAGCAGTTTATACAGGGCCTCAACATACACCATATATTTT. Looking up the rest from reference TRBV25-1 and TRBJ1-3 gives the full variable domain: EADIYQTPRYLVIGTGKKITLECSQTMGHDKMYWYQQDPGMELHLIHYSYGVNSTEKGDLSSESTVSRIRTEHFPLTLESARPSHTSQYLCASSLYRASTYTIYFGEGSWLTVV.